The 29 T cell receptor beta chains listed next were all sequenced from one sample in a study of blood T cell repertoires in COVID-19. Sequenced by immunoSEQ multiplex PCR; TCRdb stores in-frame clones only, minus some. The data contain some 45,000 clones, about nine tenths of them singletons. Sequenced: peripheral blood. These receptors came from a human donor in a cohort sampled during active COVID-19.

This chain joins TRBV5-1 and TRBJ2-5; TRBD1 agrees at 8 bases. V lost 4 bases and J lost 4; bases outside the gene matches: 9. Germline V gene lookup returns CDR1 SGHRS and CDR2 YFSETQ. The CDR3 has 15 amino acids. CDR3 nucleotides: TGCGCCAGCAGCAGTACAGGGGGGATCGGAGAGACCCAGTACTTC. Translating gives CASSSTGGIGETQYF.

This chain links TRBV9 with TRBJ2-3; maybe TRBD2 (6 bases). This CDR3 has 16 amino acids. The germline V gene encodes CDR1 SGDLS and CDR2 YYNGEE. The V gene lost 0 bases and the J gene lost 2 bases, with 13 bases spanning the gap. The CDR3 region is CASSVGASAVTDTQYF. The CDR3 DNA sequence: TGTGCCAGCAGCGTAGGGGCTAGCGCGGTCACAGATACGCAGTATTTT.

The chain uses TRBV4-3 and TRBJ2-7; D is undetermined. Germline V gives CDR1 LGHNA, CDR2 YSLEER. This CDR3 comprises 13 residues. The ends were cut back, 0 bases at V and 9 bases at J, with 12 bases in the middle. The CDR3 region is CASSQDFNRAQYF. The CDR3 nucleotides read TGCGCCAGCAGCCAAGATTTTAATAGAGCGCAGTACTTC.

This clone was picked up one time. J is TRBJ2-7 and V is TRBV19; 9 bases fit TRBD1. CDR3 length: 13 amino acids. Trimming took 7 bases from V and 5 from J; bases not matched to a gene: 6. The germline gives CDR1 LNHDA, CDR2 SQIVND (reference sequence). CDR3 sequence (DNA): TGTGCCAGTACTCGAGGACAGGGGAACGAGCAGTACTTC. This encodes CASTRGQGNEQYF.

The chain combines TRBV18 with TRBJ2-2; TRBD1 matches at 9 bases. The germline V gene has CDR1 KGHSH and CDR2 LQKENI. J gave up 7 bases and V 6 bases, and 6 bases lay outside the gene matches. This CDR3 is built from 14 residues. CDR3 sequence (DNA): TGTGCCAGCTCTCCAGGACAGGGGCACGGGGAGCTGTTTTTT. As protein: CASSPGQGHGELFF. The entire variable domain, with the rest obtained from reference TRBV18 and TRBJ2-2, is as follows: NAGVMQNPRHLVRRRGQEARLRCSPMKGHSHVYWYRQLPEEGLKFMVYLQKENIIDESGMPKERFSAEFPKEGPSILRIQQVVRGDSAAYFCASSPGQGHGELFFGEGSRLTVL.

This chain joins TRBV5-4 and TRBJ2-7, with D maybe TRBD2 (6 bases). Germline V gene data show CDR1 as SGHNT and CDR2 as YYREEE (reference sequence). The V gene lost 4 bases and the J gene lost 6 bases, with 17 bases spanning the gap. The length of the CDR3 is 14 residues. The CDR3 nucleotides are TGTGCCAGCAGCCCCCGACGGGACTGGGGCGAGCAGTACTTC. Protein product: CASSPRRDWGEQYF.

This rearrangement joins TRBV5-1 to TRBJ1-1; 12 positions agree with TRBD1. CDR3 length equals 16 residues. After removal of 4 bases from V and 5 bases from J, the junction contained 9 bases not matched to a gene. In germline, CDR1 is SGHRS, CDR2 YFSETQ. CDR3: CASSDRDRGLGTEAFF. CDR3 DNA: TGCGCCAGCAGCGACCGGGACAGGGGGCTTGGAACTGAAGCTTTCTTT.

The rearrangement uses TRBV24-1 and TRBJ2-3, with 9 bases aligning to TRBD1. Germline trimming cut 3 bases from V and 6 bases from J; bases unmatched to any gene: 12. This CDR3 is 17 amino acids long. Germline CDR1 and CDR2: KGHDR and SFDVKD. The CDR3 protein is CATSDPTGTGNLDTQYF. The CDR3 DNA follows: TGTGCCACCAGTGATCCGACCGGGACAGGGAATCTCGATACGCAGTATTTT.

V and J are TRBV5-1 and TRBJ2-7; 10 bases are a match to TRBD1. The junction had 6 bases not matched to a gene; V was cut back by 4 bases and J by 2 bases. The CDR3 totals 15 residues. Germline CDR1 SGHRS, CDR2 YFSETQ. The CDR3 DNA reads as TGCGCCAGCAGCCCGGGGGGACAGGGGACCTACGAGCAGTACTTC. As protein: CASSPGGQGTYEQYF.

This clone has more than one count but fewer than ten. CDR3 loop: CASSDLTRGGYTF. The CDR3 DNA is TGTGCCAGCAGCGACCTTACCCGAGGAGGCTACACCTTC. The rearrangement uses TRBV9 and TRBJ1-2; no firm D call. The CDR3 length is 13 residues. The V gene lost 3 bases and the J gene lost 8 bases, with 14 bases spanning the gap. CDR1 and CDR2 (germline): SGDLS, YYNGEE.

The chain has TRBV18 and TRBJ1-3, with 9 bases identical to TRBD1. After removal of 3 bases from V and 7 bases from J, the junction contained 4 bases not matched to a gene. The CDR3 is 14 amino acids. Per germline, CDR1 KGHSH and CDR2 LQKENI. CDR3 DNA sequence: TGTGCCAGCTCACCGGGAGGGACAGGGAACACCATATATTTT. It yields the protein CASSPGGTGNTIYF.

The gene calls are TRBV5-1 and TRBJ2-1, with TRBD2 identical over 7 bases. The V and J ends lost 0 bases and 7 bases, in that order; junction bases with no gene match: 4. The CDR3 runs 14 residues. CDR1 SGHRS and CDR2 YFSETQ come from the germline V gene. Here the CDR3 reads CASSLGPGGNEQFF. In DNA, the CDR3 is TGCGCCAGCAGCTTGGGGCCGGGGGGTAATGAGCAGTTCTTC.

The gene calls are TRBV10-3 and TRBJ2-2; 7 nucleotides match TRBD2. This CDR3 contains 16 residues. Germline assignment: CDR1 ENHRY and CDR2 SYGVKD. The trim removed 4 bases at V and 3 bases at J, leaving 8 bases unmatched. For the CDR3, the DNA is TGTGCCATCAGTGGGACGGCGGGAGTGGACACCGGGGAGCTGTTTTTT. Amino acids: CAISGTAGVDTGELFF.

The CDR3 coding sequence is TGTGCCACCAGTGATTCGTGGACTAGCGGTGGAGAGACCCAGTACTTC. Protein: CATSDSWTSGGETQYF. V usage is TRBV24-1 and J usage is TRBJ2-5, with 10 bases matching TRBD2. CDR3 size: 16 residues. Germline CDR1 and CDR2: KGHDR and SFDVKD. V shed 2 bases, J shed 4 bases, and the junction held 6 bases outside the gene matches.

The V gene is TRBV5-1, the J gene TRBJ2-7, with 12 bases that match TRBD1. Germline loops: CDR1 SGHRS, CDR2 YFSETQ. V shed 6 bases and J 5 bases; nucleotides not matched to a gene: 6. This CDR3 comprises 14 residues. DNA of the CDR3: TGCGCCAGCAAGAGGGACAGGGGGCGAAACGAGCAGTACTTC. It specifies CASKRDRGRNEQYF.

V and J are TRBV7-3 and TRBJ2-3; the D gene is possibly TRBD2 (6 bases). V was shortened by 3 bases and J by 7 bases, with 14 bases between the two germline ends. CDR1 is SGHTA and CDR2 is FQGTGA in the germline V gene. The CDR3 has 14 residues. The chain's CDR3 is CASSLGPGSNTQYF. CDR3 nucleotide sequence: TGTGCCAGCAGCTTGGGACCCGGGAGCAATACGCAGTATTTT.

The chain is built from TRBV5-4 and TRBJ1-2; D not resolved. CDR1 is SGHNT, CDR2 YYREEE, per germline (reference sequence). This CDR3 is built from 12 residues. V lost 4 bases, J lost 1 base, and 5 bases lay in between. DNA of the CDR3: TGTGCCAGCAGCCCCGGTAACTATGGCTACACCTTC. Translating it yields CASSPGNYGYTF.

The genes are TRBV29-1 and TRBJ2-3; 13 bases fit TRBD2. CDR1 SQVTM and CDR2 ANQGSEA come from the germline V gene. CDR3 length: 14 amino acids. V was pared by 6 bases and J by 6 bases, with 6 bases of the junction left unmatched. The CDR3 region has the DNA TGCAGCGTCCCACTAGCGGGAGGGAGTGATACGCAGTATTTT. Translated, it gives CSVPLAGGSDTQYF.

The rearrangement links TRBV5-1 to TRBJ2-7; D unclear. With 2 bases removed from V and 2 bases from J, the gap between germline ends came to 17 bases. The CDR3 contains 16 residues. The germline V gene has CDR1 SGHRS and CDR2 YFSETQ. CDR3 loop: CASSLDGPPQPYEQYF. In nucleotides, the CDR3 is TGCGCCAGCAGCTTAGATGGGCCCCCTCAACCCTACGAGCAGTACTTC.

The rearrangement joins TRBV25-1 to TRBJ2-7, with D possibly being TRBD2 (6 bases). This CDR3 comprises 13 residues. Trimming took off 7 bases at V and 5 bases at J, with 15 bases between the two ends. CDR1 is MGHDK and CDR2 is SYGVNS in the germline V gene. The CDR3 nucleotides are TGTGCCAGCAATAAGTGGGGGGAGCACGAGCAGTACTTC. This gives the protein CASNKWGEHEQYF.

This clone was recorded only once. The chain joins TRBV7-9 to TRBJ1-2, with TRBD1 matching over 8 bases. Per germline, CDR1 SEHNR and CDR2 FQNEAQ (reference sequence). The CDR3 consists of 13 residues. V lost 5 bases to trimming and J lost 8 bases; unmatched junction nucleotides: 7. CDR3: CASSRTGLDGYTF. DNA of the CDR3: TGTGCCAGCAGCCGGACAGGGCTGGACGGCTACACCTTC.

The V and J genes are TRBV4-1 and TRBJ2-4, with 11 bases fitting TRBD1. J gave up 13 bases and V 1 base, and 6 bases lay outside the gene matches. Germline V gives CDR1 MGHRA, CDR2 YSYEKL. The CDR3 has 14 amino acids. CDR3 in DNA: TGCGCCAGCAGCCAAGTGGACAGGGGGCCGAAGCAGTACTTC. This encodes CASSQVDRGPKQYF.

This clone showed up just a few times. This chain links TRBV28 with TRBJ1-2, with TRBD1 identical over 8 bases. The CDR3 extends over 18 amino acids. Germline values: CDR1 MDHEN, CDR2 SYDVKM. Unmatched junction bases numbered 21, after V lost 7 bases and J lost 5 bases. CDR3 bases: TGTGCCAGCACAGATCAACGGTCGGACAGGGTTCAGAGTTATGGCTACACCTTC. Its protein is CASTDQRSDRVQSYGYTF.

CDR3 in DNA: TGTGCCAGCAGTGATGCGGGCCGAAGCGAGCAGTACTTC. Translated, it gives CASSDAGRSEQYF. J is TRBJ2-7 and V is TRBV25-1, with D maybe TRBD2 (5 bases). The CDR3 runs 13 residues. Trimming took off 3 bases at V and 6 bases at J, with 12 bases between the two ends. Germline loops: CDR1 MGHDK, CDR2 SYGVNS.

The DNA of the CDR3 is TGTGCCAGCAGCTTGTGGTTGGATCGGGGGTTTAGCTATGGCTACACCTTC. Translated, it gives CASSLWLDRGFSYGYTF. The rearrangement joins TRBV5-6 to TRBJ1-2, with D perhaps matching TRBD1 (5 bases). Trimming stripped 1 base from V and 4 bases from J, with 20 bases between. The CDR3 length is 17 residues. Germline lookup yields CDR1 SGHDT and CDR2 YYEEEE.

The V and J genes are TRBV3-1 (or the pseudogene TRBV3-2) and TRBJ1-2; 9 positions agree with TRBD1. Trimming cost V 4 bases and J 4 bases; bases outside gene matches: 7. The V gene's germline CDR1 is LGHDT and CDR2 YNNKEL (reference sequence). The CDR3 loop spans 15 amino acids. DNA of the CDR3: TGTGCCAGCAGCCGCACAGGGGGCGGACTCTATGGCTACACCTTC. Its translation: CASSRTGGGLYGYTF.

V usage is TRBV4-3 and J usage is TRBJ2-3, with TRBD1 identical over 9 bases. Germline-derived CDR1 and CDR2 are LGHNA and YSLEER. J was trimmed by 0 bases and V by 4 bases; bases with no gene match: 5. There are 16 residues in the CDR3. CDR3 residues: CASSPQGTGSTDTQYF. CDR3 DNA sequence: TGCGCCAGCAGCCCCCAGGGGACAGGGAGCACAGATACGCAGTATTTT.

V gene TRBV5-1 combines with J gene TRBJ1-1; perhaps TRBD1 as D (5 bases). The CDR3 is 12 amino acids. Germline V gene lookup returns CDR1 SGHRS and CDR2 YFSETQ. V shed 2 bases and J shed 10 bases, with 12 bases lying between them. CDR3 sequence reads: CASSLDSRIAFF. CDR3 coding DNA: TGCGCCAGCAGCTTAGACAGTCGGATAGCTTTCTTT.

V and J are TRBV19 and TRBJ1-2; 7 nucleotides align to TRBD1. The germline gives CDR1 LNHDA, CDR2 SQIVND (reference sequence). The CDR3 has 15 amino acids. Trimming removed 5 bases from V and 5 bases from J; junction bases left unmatched: 11. The CDR3 protein is CASSGPRQGDYGYTF. The CDR3 DNA sequence: TGTGCCAGTAGTGGCCCGAGACAGGGTGATTATGGCTACACCTTC.